Included here is one T cell receptor beta chain sequence, with context. The ends lost 1 base at V and 9 bases at J; junction bases unmatched: 20. This CDR3 contains 21 residues. Germline CDR1 is SNHLY and CDR2 is FYNNEI. These data belong to a study of T cell changes during pregnancy in multiple sclerosis. TCRdb's copy holds only in-frame clones and misses some; the assay was immunoSEQ multiplex PCR. The data contain over 8,000 clones, around 87% of them singletons. This clonotype originated in a female donor in good health, enrolled as a control in a pregnancy study. Sequenced here: CD8+ T cells from peripheral blood mononuclear cells, sampled in the first trimester of pregnancy. The genes are TRBV2 and TRBJ1-6, with 11 bases lining up with TRBD1. For the CDR3, the DNA is TGTGCCAGCAGTGAAGACGTTGAGGGGGACAGGGGGTCGACCCGCCGTTCACCCCTCCACTTT. Residues: CASSEDVEGDRGSTRRSPLHF. Full variable domain (outside the CDR3, taken from reference TRBV2 and TRBJ1-6): EPEVTQTPSHQVTQMGQEVILRCVPISNHLYFYWYRQILGQKVEFLVSFYNNEISEKSEIFDDQFSVERPDGSNFTLKIRSTKLEDSAMYFCASSEDVEGDRGSTRRSPLHFGNGTRLTVT.